Shown below are 31 T cell receptor beta chains from a single sample sequenced in a study of shared clonotypes between healthy human individuals. Repertoires were generated with immunoSEQ multiplex PCR, while TCRdb's copy carries only in-frame clones and drops some. In the table there are 1,100,000 or so clones, approximately 80% of which are singletons. Sequenced material: memory CD4+ T cells from PBMCs. Subset noted: CD45RA-negative fraction. Every receptor here comes from a man younger than 35 in good health. Some clones in this sample may be carry-over from other donors' samples.

This chain joins TRBV7-8 and TRBJ2-5, with TRBD2 matching over 15 bases. The CDR3 extends over 16 amino acids. The V gene's germline CDR1 is SGHVS and CDR2 FQNEAQ. The V segment lost 4 bases and the J segment 4 bases; nucleotides outside the gene matches: 4. The DNA of the CDR3 is TGTGCCAGCAGCTGGACTAGCGGGAGGGATGTAGAGACCCAGTACTTC. Protein product: CASSWTSGRDVETQYF. Combining the CDR3 with reference TRBV7-8 and TRBJ2-5 gives the whole variable domain GAGVSQSPRYKVAKRGQDVALRCDPISGHVSLFWYQQALGQGPEFLTYFQNEAQLDKSGLPSDRFFAERPEGSVSTLKIQRTQQEDSAVYLCASSWTSGRDVETQYFGPGTRLLVL.

The CDR3 sequence is CATRTGQETQYF. DNA for the CDR3: TGTGCCACCCGGACAGGGCAAGAGACCCAGTACTTC. The chain employs TRBV10-3 and TRBJ2-5; 8 nucleotides match TRBD1. Losses at the gene ends were 10 bases for V and 2 bases for J; bases not matched to a gene: 3. Germline values: CDR1 ENHRY, CDR2 SYGVKD. This CDR3 has 12 residues.

In the case of this clone: Since a much larger clone is just one base distant, this may be a read error. The same CDR3 arises from other DNA sequences in this sample as well. This chain joins TRBV7-2 and TRBJ1-1, with a weak D call TRBD1 (5 bases). The germline V gene has CDR1 SGHTA and CDR2 FQGNSA. The V end lost 2 bases, the J end lost 3 bases, and 7 bases lay between the germline ends. The CDR3 totals 13 residues. The CDR3 coding sequence is TGTGCCAGCAGCTTACAGGGATACACTGAAGCTTTCTTT. Translating it yields CASSLQGYTEAFF.

The V gene is TRBV30, the J gene TRBJ1-1; the D is unclear. The CDR3 is made up of 15 amino acids. Germline-derived CDR1 and CDR2 are GTSNPN and SVGIG (reference sequence). V was shortened by 0 bases and J by 5 bases, with 16 bases between the two germline ends. The DNA of the CDR3 is TGTGCCTGGAGTGTAGCCGGTGCGAGTTTGACTGAAGCTTTCTTT. As protein: CAWSVAGASLTEAFF.

The rearrangement joins TRBV6-1 to TRBJ1-2; 7 nucleotides agree with TRBD1. V gave up 3 bases and J gave up 8 bases; unmatched junction bases: 9. The germline V gene has CDR1 MNHNS and CDR2 SASEGT. The CDR3 is 14 residues long. The CDR3 here is CASSEDRRARGYTF. CDR3 nucleotides: TGTGCCAGCAGTGAGGACAGGCGTGCCCGGGGCTACACCTTC.

The table lists this clone with a few counts. The gene calls are TRBV19 and TRBJ1-5; D is ambiguous. CDR1 and CDR2 (germline): LNHDA, SQIVND (reference sequence). The CDR3 length is 12 residues. The V gene lost 3 bases and the J gene lost 7 bases, with 7 bases spanning the gap. The CDR3, as DNA: TGTGCCAGTAGTATCCCGAAACAGCCCCAGCATTTT. Its protein is CASSIPKQPQHF.

The chain joins TRBV5-4 to TRBJ2-7; unclear D gene. CDR3 length: 15 amino acids. V was shortened by 0 bases and J by 0 bases, with 10 bases between the two germline ends. CDR1 is SGHNT, CDR2 YYREEE, per germline (reference sequence). The CDR3 spells CASSLAAHNSYEQYF. In nucleotides, the CDR3 is TGTGCCAGCAGCTTGGCCGCCCATAACTCCTACGAGCAGTACTTC.

The rearrangement links TRBV28 to TRBJ1-2; 8 nucleotides line up with TRBD1. The CDR3 loop spans 13 amino acids. CDR1 and CDR2 (germline): MDHEN, SYDVKM. Trimming took 8 bases from V and 7 from J; bases not matched to a gene: 9. The CDR3 coding sequence is TGTGCCAGCGGGTTGCAGGGGGCGATTGGCTACACCTTC. Its translation: CASGLQGAIGYTF.

This clone has only a few counts. V usage is TRBV2 and J usage is TRBJ1-1; the D gene is possibly TRBD1 (5 bases). Germline V gene lookup returns CDR1 SNHLY and CDR2 FYNNEI. V was clipped by 8 bases and J by 4 bases, with 14 bases between them. The CDR3 is 13 amino acids. CDR3 protein: CASRTWGRTEAFF. DNA for the CDR3: TGTGCCAGCCGAACGTGGGGACGCACTGAAGCTTTCTTT.

This clone has just one count. J is TRBJ2-7 and V is TRBV6-6; 8 positions match TRBD1. Germline loops: CDR1 MNHNY, CDR2 SVGAGI (reference sequence). The length of the CDR3 is 15 residues. Trimming removed 0 bases from V and 2 bases from J; junction bases left unmatched: 3. The chain's CDR3 is CASSYSGTGTYEQYF. The CDR3 DNA reads as TGTGCCAGCAGTTACTCCGGGACAGGCACCTACGAGCAGTACTTC.

The rearrangement uses TRBV11-2 and TRBJ2-7, with D possibly matching TRBD2 (6 bases). The CDR3 extends over 15 amino acids. CDR1 is SGHAT, CDR2 FQNNGV, per germline. V lost 1 base to trimming and J lost 3 bases, with 13 bases between them. The CDR3, as DNA: TGTGCCAGCAGCTTAGCCCGGGACTCCTTCTACGAGCAGTACTTC. It specifies CASSLARDSFYEQYF. Filled out from reference TRBV11-2 and TRBJ2-7, the complete variable domain reads EAGVAQSPRYKIIEKRQSVAFWCNPISGHATLYWYQQILGQGPKLLIQFQNNGVVDDSQLPKDRFSAERLKGVDSTLKIQPAKLEDSAVYLCASSLARDSFYEQYFGPGTRLTVT.

The V and J genes are TRBV21-1 and TRBJ2-1; TRBD2 is the table's D call and was not checked against the DNA. TRBV21-1 is a recognized pseudogene. The CDR3 extends over 17 amino acids. The CDR3 spells CASSRTAALAGKNEQFF. As DNA, the CDR3 is TGTGCCAGCAGCAGAACGGCTGCCCTAGCGGGAAAGAATGAGCAGTTCTTC.

There are a few counts of this clone. The chain couples TRBV7-8 to TRBJ2-2, with 9 positions matching TRBD2. This CDR3 spans 14 amino acids. CDR1 is SGHVS, CDR2 FQNEAQ, per germline. Trimming at V came to 6 bases and at J to 6 bases, leaving 5 bases not matched to a gene. CDR3 nucleotide sequence: TGTGCCAGCAGGATGGCGGGAGGGCCCGGGGAGCTGTTTTTT. Its protein is CASRMAGGPGELFF.

The rearrangement joins TRBV6-1 to TRBJ2-5, with TRBD2 as a possible D gene (6 bases). V was cut by 8 bases and J by 5 bases, with 18 bases left in between. The CDR3 sequence is 14 residues long. Germline CDR1 is MNHNS and CDR2 is SASEGT. CDR3 in DNA: TGTGCCAGCTCTGGACTCGGGGCGGGGGAGACCCAGTACTTC. Encoded protein: CASSGLGAGETQYF.

This chain uses TRBV2 with TRBJ1-1, with 7 bases that match TRBD1. The V gene end was trimmed by 5 bases and the J gene end by 6 bases; junction bases not matched to a gene: 3. CDR1 and CDR2 from the germline V gene are SNHLY and FYNNEI. This CDR3 contains 12 residues. This chain's CDR3 is CASSLGTAEAFF. The CDR3 DNA reads as TGTGCCAGCAGTCTCGGGACAGCTGAAGCTTTCTTT.

The chain recombines TRBV6-5 with TRBJ2-7; TRBD1 agrees at 7 bases. This CDR3 region has 16 residues. CDR1 and CDR2 from the germline V gene are MNHEY and SVGAGI. Losses at the gene ends were 2 bases for V and 3 bases for J; bases not matched to a gene: 10. The DNA of the CDR3 is TGTGCCAGCAGTTACGCACCCGGGACAGCCTTCTACGAGCAGTACTTC. Translation: CASSYAPGTAFYEQYF.

DNA of the CDR3: TGTGCCAGCAATACCTACAGGGGAAACCCAGATACGCAGTATTTT. Amino acids: CASNTYRGNPDTQYF. The gene calls are TRBV28 and TRBJ2-3; 7 bases line up with TRBD1. V gave up 7 bases and J gave up 4 bases; unmatched junction bases: 11. CDR1 and CDR2 from the germline V gene are MDHEN and SYDVKM. CDR3 length: 15 residues.

The V and J genes are TRBV6-1 and TRBJ2-1; no firm D call. The germline V and J ends were trimmed by 8 bases and 6 bases, with 11 bases remaining between them. There are 12 residues in the CDR3. Looked up from germline, CDR1 is MNHNS and CDR2 is SASEGT. In DNA, the CDR3 is TGTGCCAGCCGTGGGCTTATCAATGAGCAGTTCTTC. Translated: CASRGLINEQFF.

This chain connects TRBV6-5 to TRBJ2-5; 7 nucleotides agree with TRBD2. Per the germline V gene, CDR1 is MNHEY and CDR2 is SVGAGI. V lost 1 base, J lost 4 bases, and 6 bases stayed unmatched. The CDR3 contains 15 residues. The CDR3 reads CASSYWGLTGETQYF. In DNA form, the CDR3 reads TGTGCCAGCAGTTACTGGGGACTAACGGGAGAGACCCAGTACTTC.

The V and J genes are TRBV2 and TRBJ2-7, with 12 bases identical to TRBD2. CDR3 length equals 15 residues. Germline trimming cut 6 bases from V and 2 bases from J; bases unmatched to any gene: 5. CDR1 SNHLY and CDR2 FYNNEI come from the germline V gene. CDR3 loop: CASRRLAGVAYEQYF. The CDR3 region has the DNA TGTGCCAGCAGAAGACTAGCGGGAGTCGCCTACGAGCAGTACTTC. The variable domain in full, with the rest retrieved from reference TRBV2 and TRBJ2-7, is EPEVTQTPSHQVTQMGQEVILRCVPISNHLYFYWYRQILGQKVEFLVSFYNNEISEKSEIFDDQFSVERPDGSNFTLKIRSTKLEDSAMYFCASRRLAGVAYEQYFGPGTRLTVT.

This rearrangement joins TRBV7-2 to TRBJ2-3; the match to TRBD2 covers 8 bases. After removal of 1 base from V and 2 bases from J, the junction contained 8 bases not matched to a gene. Germline V CDR1 and CDR2: SGHTA, FQGNSA. The CDR3 spans 17 residues. The CDR3 DNA reads as TGTGCCAGCAGCTTAGATTTAGTAGCGGGAACCACAGATACGCAGTATTTT. Amino acids: CASSLDLVAGTTDTQYF.

This clone was recorded many times. The chain combines TRBV4-3 with TRBJ2-4, with TRBD2 matching 10 bases. V shed 0 bases and J 5 bases; nucleotides not matched to a gene: 13. This CDR3 spans 19 amino acids. The germline gives CDR1 LGHNA, CDR2 YSLEER. CDR3: CASSQDRATSGLPENIQYF. The DNA of the CDR3 is TGCGCCAGCAGCCAAGATCGTGCGACTAGCGGGCTTCCGGAAAACATTCAGTACTTC.

This clone was recorded a few times. The V gene is TRBV2, the J gene TRBJ1-2; possible D gene TRBD1, 6 bases. The V gene's germline CDR1 is SNHLY and CDR2 FYNNEI. The CDR3 has 12 residues. V lost 6 bases and J lost 8, with 13 bases in between. The DNA for the CDR3 is TGTGCCAGCAGCACACAGGGAAACGGCTACACCTTC. Protein: CASSTQGNGYTF.

This clone was found a few times. The chain couples TRBV29-1 to TRBJ1-1; no definite D call. CDR3 length equals 12 residues. The germline V gene has CDR1 SQVTM and CDR2 ANQGSEA. V was cut by 5 bases and J by 1 base, with 8 bases left in between. The CDR3 spells CSVSFANTEAFF. The CDR3 DNA reads as TGCAGCGTTAGCTTCGCGAACACTGAAGCTTTCTTT.

The V call is TRBV25-1, the J call TRBJ2-2; D unclear. V lost 1 base to trimming and J lost 4 bases, with 13 bases between them. CDR3 length equals 16 residues. The germline V gene has CDR1 MGHDK and CDR2 SYGVNS. The DNA for the CDR3 is TGTGCCAGCAGTGAATCGCCGGGTGTCTCCACCGGGGAGCTGTTTTTT. Encoded protein: CASSESPGVSTGELFF.

CDR3 region: CASNQGASSGELFF. In nucleotides, the CDR3 is TGTGCCAGCAATCAGGGGGCAAGTTCCGGGGAGCTGTTTTTT. The chain links TRBV2 to TRBJ2-2, with 8 bases lining up with TRBD1. After removal of 7 bases from V and 6 bases from J, the junction contained 7 bases not matched to a gene. The CDR3 totals 14 residues. CDR1 SNHLY and CDR2 FYNNEI come from the germline V gene.

This sequence joins TRBV5-4 and TRBJ2-1; 8 bases match TRBD1. With 4 bases clipped from V and 4 bases from J, the junction kept 7 bases outside the gene matches. Germline-derived CDR1 and CDR2 are SGHNT and YYREEE (reference sequence). The CDR3 has 15 residues. The CDR3, as DNA: TGTGCCAGCAGCCACCAGGGGGCTGAATACAATGAGCAGTTCTTC. Translating it yields CASSHQGAEYNEQFF. Variable domain in full (rest from reference TRBV5-4 and TRBJ2-1): ETGVTQSPTHLIKTRGQQVTLRCSSQSGHNTVSWYQQALGQGPQFIFQYYREEENGRGNFPPRFSGLQFPNYSSELNVNALELDDSALYLCASSHQGAEYNEQFFGPGTRLTVL.

The V call is TRBV29-1, the J call TRBJ1-4, with D hard to call. Germline CDR1 is SQVTM and CDR2 is ANQGSEA. The germline V and J ends were trimmed by 7 bases and 3 bases, with 9 bases remaining between them. There are 12 residues in the CDR3. The CDR3 loop is CSAGTSNEKLFF. The CDR3 DNA reads as TGCAGCGCGGGAACATCTAATGAAAAACTGTTTTTT.

The chain joins TRBV30 to TRBJ1-2; possibly TRBD1 for D (6 bases). V shed 4 bases and J shed 8 bases, with 20 bases lying between them. The CDR3 length is 14 residues. Germline CDR1 is GTSNPN and CDR2 is SVGIG (reference sequence). The CDR3 here is CAWNPPGLGGGYTF. The CDR3 DNA reads as TGTGCCTGGAATCCGCCGGGGTTGGGGGGCGGCTACACCTTC.

The chain links TRBV5-1 to TRBJ2-3; D gene ambiguous. V was cut by 3 bases and J by 4 bases, with 12 bases left in between. The CDR3 runs to 14 residues. Germline CDR1 and CDR2: SGHRS and YFSETQ. CDR3 DNA: TGCGCCAGCAGCTACGGTTGGGTGGCAGATACGCAGTATTTT. It specifies CASSYGWVADTQYF.

This clone appeared many times. The chain employs TRBV11-2 and TRBJ2-7; 10 bases line up with TRBD1. This CDR3 has 16 amino acids. Per germline, CDR1 SGHAT and CDR2 FQNNGV. Trimming took 2 bases from V and 2 from J; bases not matched to a gene: 6. As DNA, the CDR3 is TGTGCCAGCAGCTTACTCCGGGACAGGGGACCCTACGAGCAGTACTTC. This gives the protein CASSLLRDRGPYEQYF.